A single T cell receptor (beta chain) is shown here with its context. PCR amplification relied on 60 Vbeta primers (plus 13 Jbeta primers). The data were produced by immunoSEQ multiplex PCR, yet TCRdb's version contains in-frame clones alone and is incomplete. In all, the sample yields 150,000 to 200,000 clones. The CDR3 consists of 18 residues. Trimming removed 7 bases at V and 8 bases at J, with 31 bases between. Germline V gene lookup returns CDR1 SGDLS and CDR2 YYNGEE. The sample is drawn from a study of cytomegalovirus exposure and HLA in healthy donors. The chain joins TRBV9 to TRBJ2-1; D may be TRBD2 (6 bases). The clonotype originates from an older woman in good health and CMV-seronegative. Sequenced: PBMCs. The CDR3 DNA is TGTGCCAGCGCCCGTACTAGCCGGGTTAGCCCAACTGGCGATGAGCAGTTCTTC. This translates into CASARTSRVSPTGDEQFF.